The clone carrying this TCR beta chain was found many times. Its antigen is still unknown. RNA transcripts gave rise to amplified TCR beta CDR3 regions. The HTBI primer set was used in a first-round RT-PCR of the TCR CDR3. TCRdb processed the multiplex PCR reads anew with MiXCR; each CDR3 protein has one entry. This table has about 700,000 distinct CDR3 sequences, 45% appearing once. This specimen belongs to a study of T cells in Graves' hyperthyroidism and ophthalmopathy. Researchers barred patients who had uncontrolled infection, other autoimmune disease, pregnancy or lactation. CDR3 size: 12 residues. The germline V and J ends were trimmed by 2 bases and 6 bases, with 8 bases remaining between them. Regarding the study as a whole: Stable hyperthyroidism was separated from ophthalmopathy by a model based on 13 V-J features. Most clonotypes expanded in the thyroid (above 0.001) were also present in blood.

The V call is TRBV12-3 or TRBV12-4, the J call TRBJ2-7; D remains unclear. Sequencing input: peripheral blood or thyroid tissue (not recorded which). The receptor was derived from an adult man with Graves' disease, either hyperthyroidism or ophthalmopathy (not recorded which). The CDR3 region is CASSLSWGEQYF. In DNA, the CDR3 is TGTGCCAGCAGTTTATCTTGGGGCGAGCAGTACTTC.